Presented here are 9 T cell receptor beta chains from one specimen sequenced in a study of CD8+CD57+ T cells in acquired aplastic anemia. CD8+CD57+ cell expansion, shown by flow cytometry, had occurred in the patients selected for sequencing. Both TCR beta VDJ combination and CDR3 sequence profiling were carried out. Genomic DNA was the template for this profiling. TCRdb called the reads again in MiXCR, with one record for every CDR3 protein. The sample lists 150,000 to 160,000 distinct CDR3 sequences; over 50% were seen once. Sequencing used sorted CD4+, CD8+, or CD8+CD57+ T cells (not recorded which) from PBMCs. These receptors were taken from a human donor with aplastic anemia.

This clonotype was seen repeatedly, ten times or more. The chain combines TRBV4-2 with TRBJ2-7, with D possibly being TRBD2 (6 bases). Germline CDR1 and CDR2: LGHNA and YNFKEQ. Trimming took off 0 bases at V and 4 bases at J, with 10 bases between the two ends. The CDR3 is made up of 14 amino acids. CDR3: CASSQDRGRYEQYF. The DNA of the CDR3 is TGTGCCAGCAGCCAAGATCGGGGGAGGTACGAGCAGTACTTC.

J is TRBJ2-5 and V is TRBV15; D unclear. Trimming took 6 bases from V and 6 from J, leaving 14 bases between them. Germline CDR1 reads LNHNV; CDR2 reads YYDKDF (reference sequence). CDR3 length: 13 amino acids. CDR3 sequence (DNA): TGTGCCACCAGGGTGATTAGTGGGCAGACCCAGTACTTC. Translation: CATRVISGQTQYF.

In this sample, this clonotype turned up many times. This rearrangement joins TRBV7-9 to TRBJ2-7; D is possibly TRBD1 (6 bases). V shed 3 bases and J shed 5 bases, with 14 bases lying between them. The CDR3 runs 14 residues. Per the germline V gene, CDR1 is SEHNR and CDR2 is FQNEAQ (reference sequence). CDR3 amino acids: CASSFSQGPHEQYF. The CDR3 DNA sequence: TGTGCCAGCAGCTTCAGTCAGGGGCCCCACGAGCAGTACTTC.

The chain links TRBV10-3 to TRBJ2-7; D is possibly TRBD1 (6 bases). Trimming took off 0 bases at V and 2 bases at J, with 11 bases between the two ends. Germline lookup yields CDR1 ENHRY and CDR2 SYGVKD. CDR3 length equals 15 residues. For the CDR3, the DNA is TGTGCCATCAGTGAGTCGTATGGGACAACCTACGAGCAGTACTTC. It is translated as CAISESYGTTYEQYF.

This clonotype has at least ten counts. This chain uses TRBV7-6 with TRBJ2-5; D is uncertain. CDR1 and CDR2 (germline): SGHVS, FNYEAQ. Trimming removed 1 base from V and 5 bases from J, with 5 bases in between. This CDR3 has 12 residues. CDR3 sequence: CASSLGEETQYF. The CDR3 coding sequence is TGTGCCAGCAGCTTAGGAGAGGAGACCCAGTACTTC. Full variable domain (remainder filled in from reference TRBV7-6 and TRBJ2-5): GAGVSQSPRYKVTKRGQDVALRCDPISGHVSLYWYRQALGQGPEFLTYFNYEAQQDKSGLPNDRFSAERPEGSISTLTIQRTEQRDSAMYRCASSLGEETQYFGPGTRLLVL.

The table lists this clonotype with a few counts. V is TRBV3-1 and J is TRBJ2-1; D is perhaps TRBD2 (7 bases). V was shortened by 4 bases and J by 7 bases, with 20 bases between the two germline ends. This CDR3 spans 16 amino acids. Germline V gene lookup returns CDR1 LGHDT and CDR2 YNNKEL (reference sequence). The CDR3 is CASSPMVWGGRNEQFF. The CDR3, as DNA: TGTGCCAGCAGCCCAATGGTCTGGGGGGGCCGGAATGAGCAGTTCTTC.

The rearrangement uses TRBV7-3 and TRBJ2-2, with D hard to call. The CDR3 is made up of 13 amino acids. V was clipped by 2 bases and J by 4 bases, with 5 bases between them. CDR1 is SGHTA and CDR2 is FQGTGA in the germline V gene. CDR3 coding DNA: TGTGCCAGCAGCTTATACCTCACCGGGGAGCTGTTTTTT. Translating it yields CASSLYLTGELFF.

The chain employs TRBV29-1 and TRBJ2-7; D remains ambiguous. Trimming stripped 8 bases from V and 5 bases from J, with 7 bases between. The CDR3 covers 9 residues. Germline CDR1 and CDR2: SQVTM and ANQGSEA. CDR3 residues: CSLGNEQYF. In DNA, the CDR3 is TGCAGCTTAGGGAACGAGCAGTACTTC.

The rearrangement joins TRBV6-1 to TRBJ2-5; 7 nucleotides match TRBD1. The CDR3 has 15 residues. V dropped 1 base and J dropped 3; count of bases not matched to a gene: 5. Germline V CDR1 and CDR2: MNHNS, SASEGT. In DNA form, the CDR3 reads TGTGCCAGCAGTGAAGGAGACAGGGAGAAAGAGACCCAGTACTTC. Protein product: CASSEGDREKETQYF.